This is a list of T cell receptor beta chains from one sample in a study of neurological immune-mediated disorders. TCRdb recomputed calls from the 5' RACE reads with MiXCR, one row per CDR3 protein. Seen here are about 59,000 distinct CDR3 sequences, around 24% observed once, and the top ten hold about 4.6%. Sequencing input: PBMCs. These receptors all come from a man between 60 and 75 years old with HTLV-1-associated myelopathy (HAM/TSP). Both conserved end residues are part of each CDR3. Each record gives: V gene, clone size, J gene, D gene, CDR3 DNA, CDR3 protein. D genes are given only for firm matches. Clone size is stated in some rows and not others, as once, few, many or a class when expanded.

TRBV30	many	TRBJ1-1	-	TGTGCCTGGAGGCGGGGGGATTGGAACACTGAAGCTTTCTTT	CAWRRGDWNTEAFF
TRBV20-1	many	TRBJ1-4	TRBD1	TGCAGTGCTAGAGAAGGGACAGGGTCCGAAAAACTGTTTTTT	CSAREGTGSEKLFF
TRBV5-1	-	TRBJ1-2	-	TGCGCCAGCAGCTCGGCCATTTCCTCCGGCTACACCTTC	CASSSAISSGYTF
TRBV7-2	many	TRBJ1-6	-	TGTGCCAGCAGCTTAATGCGGAATTCACCCCTCCACTTT	CASSLMRNSPLHF
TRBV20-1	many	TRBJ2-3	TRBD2	TGCAGTGCTCTTATACCGGGACTAGCGGGAGGGTCCCCAGATACGCAGTATTTT	CSALIPGLAGGSPDTQYF
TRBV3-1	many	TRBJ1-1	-	TGTGCCAGCAGCCTCGCTGCACGGGGGAACACTGAAGCTTTCTTT	CASSLAARGNTEAFF
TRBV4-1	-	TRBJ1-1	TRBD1	TGCGCCACCGCGCAAGGGCCAGGGGGCACCACTGAAGCTTTCTTT	CATAQGPGGTTEAFF
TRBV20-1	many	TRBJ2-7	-	TGCAGTGCTAGCCCTAGCGAAAGCTCCTACGAGCAGTACTTC	CSASPSESSYEQYF
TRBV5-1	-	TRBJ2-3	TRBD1	TGCGCCAGCAGCTTGGCCGCGCAGGGGGCGGATACGCAGTATTTT	CASSLAAQGADTQYF
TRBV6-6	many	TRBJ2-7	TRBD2	TGTGCCAGCAGCCCCGGGACTAGTTCCGAGCAGTACTTC	CASSPGTSSEQYF
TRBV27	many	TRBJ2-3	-	TGTGCCAGCAGTTTAGGTTGGCGGGCTAGCACAGATACGCAGTATTTT	CASSLGWRASTDTQYF
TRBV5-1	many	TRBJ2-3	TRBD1	TGCGCCAGCAGCTCGCCCCATGGACAGGACCCAGATACGCAGTATTTT	CASSSPHGQDPDTQYF
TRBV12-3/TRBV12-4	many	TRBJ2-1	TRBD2	TGTGCCAGCAGTCCCGGGAGGTGGCAGTTCTTC	CASSPGRWQFF
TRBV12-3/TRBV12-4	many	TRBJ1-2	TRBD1	TGTGCCAGCAGTCAGGGAACAGGGGAAGGCTACACCTTC	CASSQGTGEGYTF
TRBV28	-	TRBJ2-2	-	TGTGCCAGCAGGCGGGACAGAATGAACACCGGGGAGCTGTTTTTT	CASRRDRMNTGELFF
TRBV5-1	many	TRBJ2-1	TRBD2	TGCGCCAGCAGCTTGGACCCCCGCAGGGAGGGTGAGCAGTTCTTC	CASSLDPRREGEQFF
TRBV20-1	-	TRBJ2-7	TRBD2	TGCAGTGCTACCTCTAGCGGCCCCACCTACGAGCAGTACTTC	CSATSSGPTYEQYF
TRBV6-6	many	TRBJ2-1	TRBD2	TGTGCCAGCAGTGCACTAGCGGGAGTCGGGGATGAGCAGTTCTTC	CASSALAGVGDEQFF
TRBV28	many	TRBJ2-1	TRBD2	TGTGCCAGCAGTTTTGGGGGAGGGTCGGATGAGCAGTTCTTC	CASSFGGGSDEQFF
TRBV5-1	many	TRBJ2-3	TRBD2	TGCGCCAGCAGCTTGCTGGGACTAGCTGGAGATACGCAGTATTTT	CASSLLGLAGDTQYF
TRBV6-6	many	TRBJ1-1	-	TGTGCCAGCAGTACGATCGGTTCGGGCTTGACTGAAGCTTTCTTT	CASSTIGSGLTEAFF
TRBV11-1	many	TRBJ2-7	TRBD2	TGTGCCAGCAGCGCCGGGACTAGTGATTACGAGCAGTACTTC	CASSAGTSDYEQYF
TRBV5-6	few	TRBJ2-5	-	TGTGCCAGCAGCTTGGTAGAGGATCGAGAGACCCAGTACTTC	CASSLVEDRETQYF
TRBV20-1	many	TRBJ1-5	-	TGCAGTGCGCACCGGGTCGGCAATCAGCCCCAGCATTTT	CSAHRVGNQPQHF
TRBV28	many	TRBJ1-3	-	TGTGCCAGCAGTCTACAGGGTTTATCTGGAAACACCATATATTTT	CASSLQGLSGNTIYF
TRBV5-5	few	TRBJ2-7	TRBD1	TGTGCCAGCAGCTTCCCGTGGACAGGGAGCTACGAGCAGTACTTC	CASSFPWTGSYEQYF
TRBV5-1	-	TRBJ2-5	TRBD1	TGCGCCAGCAACAACAGGGGGCTAGCGTTCACATCCCAAGAGACCCAGTACTTC	CASNNRGLAFTSQETQYF
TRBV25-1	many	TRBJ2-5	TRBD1	TGTGCCAGCAGTCGGACAGGGGGAAAGGAGACCCAGTACTTC	CASSRTGGKETQYF
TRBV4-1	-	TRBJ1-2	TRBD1	TGCGCCAGCAGCCAAGAGAGACAGGGGGCAAGCGGCTACACCTTC	CASSQERQGASGYTF
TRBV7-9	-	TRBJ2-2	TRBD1	TGTGCCAGCAGCTTAGCGGGACAGGGAACCACCGGGGAGCTGTTTTTT	CASSLAGQGTTGELFF
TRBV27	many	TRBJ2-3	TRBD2	TGTGCCAGCAGTTTGCGGGGGGGTAGCGGGAGGACAGATACGCAGTATTTT	CASSLRGGSGRTDTQYF
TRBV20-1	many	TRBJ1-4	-	TGCAGTGCTAGGCAAGCGGGGGCTAATGAAAAACTGTTTTTT	CSARQAGANEKLFF
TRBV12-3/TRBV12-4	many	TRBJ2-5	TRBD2	TGTGCCAGCAGTCGAGGGACTAGCGGGAGGAACCAAGAGACCCAGTACTTC	CASSRGTSGRNQETQYF
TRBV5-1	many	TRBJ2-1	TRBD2	TGCGCCAGCAGCTTGTCGGCGGGAGGGCGTTACAATGAGCAGTTCTTC	CASSLSAGGRYNEQFF
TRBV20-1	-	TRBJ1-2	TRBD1	TGCAGTGCTAGGGGACAGCCCGACAACTATGGCTACACCTTC	CSARGQPDNYGYTF
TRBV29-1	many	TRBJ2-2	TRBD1	TGCAGCTCCAAGACAGGGGGCGCGGCCGGGGAGCTGTTTTTT	CSSKTGGAAGELFF
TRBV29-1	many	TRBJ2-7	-	TGCAGCGTCGGTGGCGGGGTTTACGAGCAGTACTTC	CSVGGGVYEQYF
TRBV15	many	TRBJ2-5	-	TGTGCCACCAGCGGGGGTAGGCCGGCGGGCTCAGAGACCCAGTACTTC	CATSGGRPAGSETQYF
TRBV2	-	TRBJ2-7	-	TGTGCCAGCAACAGACCACCTACCTACGGGCAGTACTTC	CASNRPPTYGQYF
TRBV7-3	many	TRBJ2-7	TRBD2	TGTGCCAGCAGCCTAGCGGCCTCCTACGAGCAGTACTTC	CASSLAASYEQYF
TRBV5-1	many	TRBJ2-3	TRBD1	TGCGCCAGCAGCAGTGGGCCGGGACAGGTCACAGATACGCAGTATTTT	CASSSGPGQVTDTQYF
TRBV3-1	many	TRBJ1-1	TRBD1	TGTGCCAGCAGCCAAGGGACAGGGGGCTACACTGAAGCTTTCTTT	CASSQGTGGYTEAFF
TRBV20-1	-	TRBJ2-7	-	TGCAGTGCTAGAGGGGTGAAGGAGTGGGGTAGCGACGAGCAGTACTTC	CSARGVKEWGSDEQYF
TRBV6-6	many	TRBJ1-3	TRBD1	TGTGCCAGCAGTTACCAAACCGGGACAGCTGGAAACACCATATATTTT	CASSYQTGTAGNTIYF
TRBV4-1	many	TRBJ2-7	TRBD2	TGCGCCAGCAGCCTCCTACCGCGGGGGAGGGCCACCTACGAGCAGTACTTC	CASSLLPRGRATYEQYF
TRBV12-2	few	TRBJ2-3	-	TGTGCAAGTCGCTTCTCCCCGGCGGGGGATACGCAGTATTTT	CASRFSPAGDTQYF